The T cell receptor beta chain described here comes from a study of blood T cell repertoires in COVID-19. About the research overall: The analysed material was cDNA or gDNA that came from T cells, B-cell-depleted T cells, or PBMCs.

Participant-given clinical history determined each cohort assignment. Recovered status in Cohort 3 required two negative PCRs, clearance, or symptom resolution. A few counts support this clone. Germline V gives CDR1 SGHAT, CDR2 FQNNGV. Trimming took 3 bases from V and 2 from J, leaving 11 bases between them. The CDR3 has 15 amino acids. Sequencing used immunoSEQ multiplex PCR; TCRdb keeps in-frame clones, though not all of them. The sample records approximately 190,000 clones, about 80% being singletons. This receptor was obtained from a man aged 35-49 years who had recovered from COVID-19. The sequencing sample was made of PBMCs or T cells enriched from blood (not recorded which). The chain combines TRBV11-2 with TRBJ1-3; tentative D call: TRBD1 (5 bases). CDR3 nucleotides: TGTGCCAGCAGCTTCGCGGGGGGTACTGGAAACACCATATATTTT. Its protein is CASSFAGGTGNTIYF.